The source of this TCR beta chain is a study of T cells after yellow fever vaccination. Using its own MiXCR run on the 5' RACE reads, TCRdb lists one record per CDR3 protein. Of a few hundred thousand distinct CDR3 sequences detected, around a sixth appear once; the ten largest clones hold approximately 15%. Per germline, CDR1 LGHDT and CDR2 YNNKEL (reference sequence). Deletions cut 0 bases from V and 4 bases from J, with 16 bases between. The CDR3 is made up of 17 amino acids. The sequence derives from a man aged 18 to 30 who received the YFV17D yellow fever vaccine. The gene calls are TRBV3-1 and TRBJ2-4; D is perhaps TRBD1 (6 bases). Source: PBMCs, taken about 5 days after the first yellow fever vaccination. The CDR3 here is CASSQDKGDRPKNIQYF. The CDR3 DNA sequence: TGTGCCAGCAGCCAAGATAAGGGAGACAGGCCTAAAAACATTCAGTACTTC.